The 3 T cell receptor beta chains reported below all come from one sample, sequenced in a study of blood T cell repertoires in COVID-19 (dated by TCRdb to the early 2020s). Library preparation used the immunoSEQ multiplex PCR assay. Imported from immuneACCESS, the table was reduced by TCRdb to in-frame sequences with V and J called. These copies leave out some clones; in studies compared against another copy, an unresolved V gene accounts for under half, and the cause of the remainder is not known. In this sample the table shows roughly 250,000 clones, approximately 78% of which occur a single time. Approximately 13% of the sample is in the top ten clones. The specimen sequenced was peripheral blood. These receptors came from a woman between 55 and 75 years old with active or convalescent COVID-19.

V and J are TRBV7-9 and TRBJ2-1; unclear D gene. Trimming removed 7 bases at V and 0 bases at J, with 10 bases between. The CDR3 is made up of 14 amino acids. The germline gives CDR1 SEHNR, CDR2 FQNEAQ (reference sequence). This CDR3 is CASTQGSSYNEQFF. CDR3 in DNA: TGTGCCAGCACCCAAGGTAGCTCCTACAATGAGCAGTTCTTC.

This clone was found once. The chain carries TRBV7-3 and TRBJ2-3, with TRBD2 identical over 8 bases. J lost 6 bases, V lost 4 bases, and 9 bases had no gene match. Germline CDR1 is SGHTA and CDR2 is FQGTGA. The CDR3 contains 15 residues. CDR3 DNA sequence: TGTGCCAGCAGCTCGGGGGGGACCGCAGGGGATACGCAGTATTTT. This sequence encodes CASSSGGTAGDTQYF.

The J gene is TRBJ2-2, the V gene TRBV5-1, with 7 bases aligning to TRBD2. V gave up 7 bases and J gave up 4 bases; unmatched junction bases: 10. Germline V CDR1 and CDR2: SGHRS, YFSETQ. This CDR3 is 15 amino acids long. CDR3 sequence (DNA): TGCGCCAGCCTTGGTGGAGCGGGGTCCACCGGGGAGCTGTTTTTT. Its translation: CASLGGAGSTGELFF.